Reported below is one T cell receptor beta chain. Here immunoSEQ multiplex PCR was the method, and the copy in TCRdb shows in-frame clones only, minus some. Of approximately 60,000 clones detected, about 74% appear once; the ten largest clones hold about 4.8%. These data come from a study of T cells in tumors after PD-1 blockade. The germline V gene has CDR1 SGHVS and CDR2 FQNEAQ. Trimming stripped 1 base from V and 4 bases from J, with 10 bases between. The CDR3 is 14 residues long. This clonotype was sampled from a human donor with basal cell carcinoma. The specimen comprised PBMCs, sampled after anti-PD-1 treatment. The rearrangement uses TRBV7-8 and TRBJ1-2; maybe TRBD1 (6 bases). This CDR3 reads CASSLGDTSYGYTF. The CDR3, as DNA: TGTGCCAGCAGCTTAGGGGACACCTCCTATGGCTACACCTTC.